This T cell receptor beta chain appears in the sequencing data of a study of blood T cells in healthy people across ages. PCR was performed a second time for about 6 to 11 cycles using a sample-barcoded 5' primer and a J-beta primer mix. Each TCR beta cDNA got a 12-nucleotide random molecular identifier. One entry per CDR3 protein results from TCRdb running MiXCR on the 5' RACE reads. This table holds around 850,000 distinct CDR3 sequences, around 36% found once. CDR1 is LGHDT and CDR2 is YNNKEL in the germline V gene (reference sequence). The CDR3 covers 16 residues. Between the trimmed V and J ends, which lost 5 bases and 13 bases, there was a span of 27 bases. The study isolated at least 7 million PBMCs from each sample. Total RNA, at least 5.5 micrograms per sample, came from PBMCs.

The source of this sequence is a man aged 18 to 30 in good health. The sample taken for sequencing was blood. This chain uses TRBV3-1 with TRBJ2-1; the D gene is possibly TRBD1 (5 bases). CDR3 bases: TGTGCCAGCAGCGGAAACGTAGGGGTCGTTTTGGAGACCCAGTTCTTC. Translation: CASSGNVGVVLETQFF.